This T cell receptor beta chain is drawn from a study of glioma-infiltrating T cells. Study-wide findings and caveats: Gliomas, especially low-grade, showed above-expected tissue-blood divergence; non-neoplastic patients showed below. Very few CDR3 sequences were shared between tissue and blood.

Points on this clonotype: Its antigen is not known.

The CDR3 length is 13 residues. Germline V gene sequence: CDR1 MNHGY, CDR2 SAAAGT. The V gene lost 9 bases and the J gene lost 4 bases, with 15 bases spanning the gap. Using RNA template, CDR3s of TCR alpha and beta were amplified with iRepertoire arm-PCR. MiXCR, run by TCRdb on the multiplex PCR reads, gives a single entry per CDR3 protein. The data contain roughly 16,000 distinct CDR3 sequences, roughly 64% of them singletons. The V call is TRBV6-8, the J call TRBJ2-5; D perhaps matches TRBD1 (6 bases). Sequenced: glioma tissue, nonneoplastic brain tissue, or PBMCs (not recorded which). The sequence was obtained from a human donor with low-grade glioma or glioblastoma, undergoing nonglioma brain surgery, or in good health (not recorded which). The CDR3 spells CASTSGGGETQYF. The CDR3 DNA reads as TGTGCCAGTACTTCTGGGGGCGGAGAGACCCAGTACTTC.